This T cell receptor (beta chain) was found in a study of identical twins' blood T cells. Across the study: Some 50 million reads covered six alpha-chain and six beta-chain libraries.

In this sample, this clonotype turned up many times. CDR3 size: 11 residues. Trimming took off 8 bases at V and 6 bases at J, with 9 bases between the two ends. From germline, CDR1 is LNHDA and CDR2 SQIVND (reference sequence). TCRdb reprocessed the 5' RACE reads via MiXCR and lists one record per CDR3 protein. The table has a few hundred thousand distinct CDR3 sequences, over 25% seen once. The clonotype was recovered from a woman aged 18 to 55 in good health. This chain uses TRBV19 with TRBJ2-3, with D uncertain. Sequencing was performed on PBMCs. CDR3 amino acids: CASSTADTQYF. As DNA, the CDR3 is TGTGCCAGTTCTACGGCGGATACGCAGTATTTT.